This T cell receptor beta chain originates from a study of blood T cell repertoires in COVID-19. Study in general: PBMCs, B-cell-depleted T cells, or T cells provided the cDNA or gDNA that made up the material.

Seattle enrolled patients during active infection and tracked them longitudinally. The assay was immunoSEQ multiplex PCR, and TCRdb's table has in-frame clones only and misses some. The sample shows roughly 300,000 clones, about nine tenths of them seen only once. The germline gives CDR1 ENHRY, CDR2 SYGVKD. Trimming took 2 bases from V and 7 from J; bases not matched to a gene: 8. This CDR3 is 15 amino acids long. The chain joins TRBV10-3 to TRBJ2-5; 9 bases map to TRBD2. The source is a woman in her twenties or thirties with COVID-19, enrolled during active disease. What was sequenced was peripheral blood. CDR3 nucleotides: TGTGCCATCAGTGAGCCCGGGACTAGCACGGCGACCCAGTACTTC. It codes for CAISEPGTSTATQYF.